Listed here are 32 T cell receptor beta chains from one sample, sequenced in a study of blood T cell repertoires in COVID-19. This table comes from immunoSEQ multiplex PCR, and its TCRdb copy is limited to in-frame clones, with some not included. This table holds some 130,000 clones, about 92% found once. The sample taken for sequencing was peripheral blood. Receptors were obtained from a man aged 50 to 59 with active COVID-19.

This clone was detected once. This rearrangement joins TRBV3-1 (or the pseudogene TRBV3-2) to TRBJ2-3; D may be TRBD1 (6 bases). CDR3 length equals 15 residues. The germline CDR1 and CDR2 sequences are LGHDT and YNNKEL (reference sequence). Deletions cut 2 bases from V and 3 bases from J, with 12 bases between. The chain's CDR3 is CASSQSNRVTDTQYF. CDR3 nucleotide sequence: TGTGCCAGCAGCCAATCGAACAGGGTGACAGATACGCAGTATTTT.

This chain links TRBV10-3 with TRBJ1-5; 8 bases match TRBD1. After removal of 6 bases from V and 4 bases from J, the junction contained 2 bases not matched to a gene. The germline CDR1 and CDR2 sequences are ENHRY and SYGVKD. This CDR3 is 13 amino acids long. CDR3 residues: CAIRDRENQPQHF. The CDR3 DNA reads as TGTGCCATCAGGGACAGGGAGAATCAGCCCCAGCATTTT.

The genes are TRBV6-5 and TRBJ2-7; 9 nucleotides line up with TRBD1. Trimming took 8 bases from V and 7 from J; bases not matched to a gene: 6. The CDR3 runs to 12 residues. Germline CDR1 is MNHEY and CDR2 is SVGAGI. In nucleotides, the CDR3 is TGTGCCAGCCGGGACAGGGTGGGGGAGCAGTACTTC. Its translation: CASRDRVGEQYF.

The V call is TRBV19, the J call TRBJ2-1; D is perhaps TRBD2 (6 bases). The germline gives CDR1 LNHDA, CDR2 SQIVND (reference sequence). V lost 10 bases to trimming and J lost 5 bases, with 18 bases between them. The CDR3 spans 14 residues. Written as DNA, the CDR3 is TGTGCCACCTCCGGGACTCTGCCCCACAATGAGCAGTTCTTC. Residues: CATSGTLPHNEQFF.

V usage is TRBV9 and J usage is TRBJ1-1; D gene unclear. V lost 6 bases and J lost 1, with 10 bases in between. The CDR3 consists of 13 residues. Germline V gives CDR1 SGDLS, CDR2 YYNGEE. This CDR3 reads CASTGDGNTEAFF. The CDR3 DNA sequence: TGTGCCAGCACCGGAGACGGGAACACTGAAGCTTTCTTT.

This clone was counted once. This chain connects TRBV10-2 to TRBJ2-2; a possible D gene is TRBD2 (6 bases). The V gene lost 5 bases and the J gene lost 1 base, with 11 bases spanning the gap. This CDR3 spans 15 amino acids. The germline gives CDR1 WSHSY, CDR2 SAAADI. CDR3 region: CASSTGTLNTGELFF. CDR3 bases: TGCGCCAGCAGTACCGGGACTCTGAACACCGGGGAGCTGTTTTTT.

The chain joins TRBV19 to TRBJ2-2; 10 nucleotides match TRBD2. V dropped 2 bases and J dropped 6; count of bases not matched to a gene: 9. Per germline, CDR1 LNHDA and CDR2 SQIVND (reference sequence). The CDR3 is made up of 17 amino acids. The CDR3 reads CASSILLAGVVAGELFF. Written as DNA, the CDR3 is TGTGCCAGTAGTATACTCCTAGCGGGAGTTGTTGCCGGGGAGCTGTTTTTT.

The V call is TRBV29-1, the J call TRBJ2-3; D perhaps matches TRBD2 (5 bases). The germline V gene encodes CDR1 SQVTM and CDR2 ANQGSEA. V lost 4 bases, J lost 6 bases, and 17 bases lay in between. The length of the CDR3 is 14 residues. The CDR3 DNA reads TGCAGCGTTGTCCGGACCGGTGGCGGGGATACGCAGTATTTT. The encoded protein is CSVVRTGGGDTQYF.

The rearrangement uses TRBV7-9 and TRBJ1-2; D is ambiguous. The germline gives CDR1 SEHNR, CDR2 FQNEAQ (reference sequence). Trimming stripped 6 bases from V and 0 bases from J, with 17 bases between. This CDR3 has 16 residues. This chain's CDR3 is CASRSPEGGSNYGYTF. CDR3 in DNA: TGTGCCAGCAGATCCCCGGAGGGAGGATCTAACTATGGCTACACCTTC.

CDR3 nucleotides: TGCGCCAGCACCCGTGCGGGGGATCGGTCGGCCGGGGAGCTGTTTTTT. Protein: CASTRAGDRSAGELFF. The V call is TRBV5-1, the J call TRBJ2-2; TRBD2 matches at 7 bases. Germline trimming cut 6 bases from V and 6 bases from J; bases unmatched to any gene: 14. Germline values: CDR1 SGHRS, CDR2 YFSETQ. The CDR3 extends over 16 amino acids.

The chain employs TRBV10-1 and TRBJ2-2; TRBD1 might be the D (7 bases). CDR3 size: 15 residues. In germline, CDR1 is WNHNN, CDR2 SYGVQD (reference sequence). Trimming shortened V by 4 bases and J by 5 bases, and 14 bases separated the two germline ends. The CDR3 region is CASSARQGGTGELFF. The CDR3 bases are TGCGCCAGCAGTGCTAGACAGGGAGGAACCGGGGAGCTGTTTTTT.

The V and J genes are TRBV29-1 and TRBJ2-7; 8 bases line up with TRBD1. Germline V gene lookup returns CDR1 SQVTM and CDR2 ANQGSEA. The V segment lost 4 bases and the J segment 6 bases; nucleotides outside the gene matches: 5. The CDR3 runs to 12 residues. CDR3 sequence: CSVGQGAPEQYF. The CDR3 nucleotides read TGCAGCGTTGGTCAGGGGGCGCCCGAGCAGTACTTC.

The chain couples TRBV5-1 to TRBJ2-5, with D perhaps matching TRBD2 (6 bases). The CDR3 extends over 14 amino acids. Germline values: CDR1 SGHRS, CDR2 YFSETQ. The germline V and J ends were trimmed by 4 bases and 5 bases, with 15 bases remaining between them. CDR3 loop: CASSISREDETQYF. In DNA, the CDR3 is TGCGCCAGCAGCATAAGTAGGGAGGACGAGACCCAGTACTTC.

This rearrangement joins TRBV29-1 to TRBJ1-2; possible D gene TRBD1, 5 bases. The CDR3 spans 12 residues. CDR1 and CDR2 (germline): SQVTM, ANQGSEA. Trimming removed 6 bases from V and 6 bases from J, with 14 bases in between. The CDR3 sequence: CSVGGALNGYTF. The CDR3 nucleotides are TGCAGCGTCGGCGGGGCGCTTAATGGCTACACCTTC. The full variable domain, its missing parts supplied by reference TRBV29-1 and TRBJ1-2, is SAVISQKPSRDICQRGTSLTIQCQVDSQVTMMFWYRQQPGQSLTLIATANQGSEATYESGFVIDKFPISRPNLTFSTLTVSNMSPEDSSIYLCSVGGALNGYTFGSGTRLTVV.

The V gene is TRBV3-1 (or the pseudogene TRBV3-2), the J gene TRBJ1-1, with 8 bases matching TRBD1. The germline V gene encodes CDR1 LGHDT and CDR2 YNNKEL (reference sequence). This CDR3 has 17 residues. Trimming removed 0 bases from V and 0 bases from J; junction bases left unmatched: 6. The CDR3: CASSQELTGDLNTEAFF. The CDR3 DNA is TGTGCCAGCAGCCAAGAGTTGACAGGGGATTTGAACACTGAAGCTTTCTTT.

The chain couples TRBV7-2 to TRBJ2-3, with D possibly matching TRBD2 (6 bases). The length of the CDR3 is 15 residues. Trimming took off 1 base at V and 6 bases at J, with 14 bases between the two ends. Per germline, CDR1 SGHTA and CDR2 FQGNSA. This chain's CDR3 is CASSLESREVDTQYF. As DNA, the CDR3 is TGTGCCAGCAGCTTAGAATCCAGGGAGGTTGATACGCAGTATTTT.

J is TRBJ2-6 and V is TRBV9; D gene ambiguous. Trimming left V 4 bases short and J 4 bases short, with 9 bases between. The CDR3 is made up of 14 amino acids. Germline CDR1 and CDR2: SGDLS and YYNGEE. In nucleotides, the CDR3 is TGTGCCAGCAGCCCCGACTTCGGGGCCAACGTCCTGACTTTC. Residues: CASSPDFGANVLTF.

This rearrangement joins TRBV10-3 to TRBJ1-6; TRBD1 aligns across 8 bases. Germline assignment: CDR1 ENHRY and CDR2 SYGVKD. J gave up 11 bases and V 6 bases, and 9 bases lay outside the gene matches. There are 14 residues in the CDR3. DNA for the CDR3: TGTGCCATCAGCACGGACAGGGAGAAGGCACCCCTCCACTTT. Translating gives CAISTDREKAPLHF.

This clone is medium-sized in the sample. The V and J genes are TRBV6-5 and TRBJ1-4, with D unclear. The V end was cut by 5 bases, the J end by 2 bases, with 9 bases between. Germline values: CDR1 MNHEY, CDR2 SVGAGI. The CDR3 is made up of 14 amino acids. CDR3 sequence reads: CASSPRRTNEKLFF. As DNA, the CDR3 is TGTGCCAGCAGTCCCAGGAGGACTAATGAAAAACTGTTTTTT.

V gene TRBV18 combines with J gene TRBJ2-7; 9 nucleotides match TRBD2. The CDR3 runs to 15 residues. V gave up 3 bases and J gave up 12 bases; unmatched junction bases: 15. Germline CDR1 and CDR2: KGHSH and LQKENI. CDR3 nucleotide sequence: TGTGCCAGCTCACCTGAAGGATTAGCGGGAGAAATTCGGTACGTC. This gives the protein CASSPEGLAGEIRYV.

This clone was found once. The chain joins TRBV7-8 to TRBJ2-1; 9 positions match TRBD1. After removal of 2 bases from V and 2 bases from J, the junction contained 4 bases not matched to a gene. The V gene's germline CDR1 is SGHVS and CDR2 FQNEAQ. The CDR3 runs to 16 residues. As DNA, the CDR3 is TGTGCCAGCAGCTTAATCAACAGGGGGCCCTACAATGAGCAGTTCTTC. Its translation: CASSLINRGPYNEQFF. Full variable domain (remainder filled in from reference TRBV7-8 and TRBJ2-1): GAGVSQSPRYKVAKRGQDVALRCDPISGHVSLFWYQQALGQGPEFLTYFQNEAQLDKSGLPSDRFFAERPEGSVSTLKIQRTQQEDSAVYLCASSLINRGPYNEQFFGPGTRLTVL.

This chain links TRBV30 with TRBJ1-1; 7 bases agree with TRBD1. V was pared by 4 bases and J by 4 bases, with 12 bases of the junction left unmatched. Germline V gene sequence: CDR1 GTSNPN, CDR2 SVGIG (reference sequence). The CDR3 has 15 amino acids. CDR3 sequence reads: CAWNPTGIRGTEAFF. CDR3 DNA sequence: TGTGCCTGGAATCCGACAGGGATACGGGGCACTGAAGCTTTCTTT.

This chain uses TRBV19 with TRBJ1-1, with D maybe TRBD1 (6 bases). The CDR3 runs to 15 residues. Germline V gives CDR1 LNHDA, CDR2 SQIVND (reference sequence). V shed 7 bases and J shed 3 bases, with 18 bases lying between them. CDR3 DNA sequence: TGTGCCAGTACCCCTAGGGGGGAGGGTTACACTGAAGCTTTCTTT. Translated: CASTPRGEGYTEAFF.

J is TRBJ2-1 and V is TRBV24-1, with D tentatively TRBD2 (5 bases). V gave up 9 bases and J gave up 8 bases, with 16 bases separating them. CDR1 and CDR2 (germline): KGHDR, SFDVKD. The CDR3 is 13 amino acids. The CDR3 loop reads CATRGRSPDEQFF. Here the CDR3 DNA reads TGTGCCACCCGGGGTAGAAGTCCCGATGAGCAGTTCTTC.

V and J are TRBV5-1 and TRBJ2-3; the D is unclear. Trimming stripped 4 bases from V and 0 bases from J, with 12 bases between. Germline assignment: CDR1 SGHRS and CDR2 YFSETQ. The CDR3 covers 15 residues. CDR3 residues: CASSPTLHSTDTQYF. CDR3 nucleotides: TGCGCCAGCAGCCCCACTCTTCATAGCACAGATACGCAGTATTTT.

This clone appeared a single time. V and J are TRBV7-2 and TRBJ1-1, with D perhaps matching TRBD1 (5 bases). Trimming stripped 6 bases from V and 4 bases from J, with 12 bases between. The CDR3 runs 13 residues. Germline CDR1 is SGHTA and CDR2 is FQGNSA. The DNA for the CDR3 is TGTGCCAGCAGTCCTGCGGGGGGCACTGAAGCTTTCTTT. Translation: CASSPAGGTEAFF.

V and J are TRBV5-4 and TRBJ2-7, with 9 bases fitting TRBD2. CDR3 length equals 14 residues. Germline CDR1 reads SGHNT; CDR2 reads YYREEE (reference sequence). With 9 bases clipped from V and 5 bases from J, the junction kept 12 bases outside the gene matches. In nucleotides, the CDR3 is TGTGCCACAAGGGCGGGAGGGAGGCCGGACGAGCAGTACGTC. This codes for CATRAGGRPDEQYV.

Points on this clone: Because the CDR3's place on the DNA is in doubt, the DNA is left out and the CDR3 is given as listed by TCRdb. The chain uses TRBV5-6 and TRBJ2-7; the tabulated D call, TRBD2, remains unverified against the DNA. With termini counted, the CDR3 has 14 amino acids. Germline CDR1 and CDR2: SGHDT and YYEEEE. CDR3 protein: CASSFGGGSLGRGV.

This clone showed up just once. The chain joins TRBV12-5 to TRBJ1-4; 7 nucleotides agree with TRBD1. V shed 4 bases and J 4 bases; nucleotides not matched to a gene: 9. CDR3 size: 16 residues. Looked up from germline, CDR1 is LGHNT and CDR2 is FRNRAP. The CDR3 nucleotides are TGTGCTAGTGGTTCGGCACCGGGACAGATTAATGAAAAACTGTTTTTT. Protein: CASGSAPGQINEKLFF.

This rearrangement joins TRBV19 to TRBJ2-1, with D possibly being TRBD1 (5 bases). Germline CDR1 LNHDA, CDR2 SQIVND (reference sequence). Trimming left V 3 bases short and J 0 bases short, with 9 bases between. The CDR3 runs 15 residues. The CDR3 DNA reads as TGTGCCAGTAGTATCGACAGAAGCTCCTACAATGAGCAGTTCTTC. This codes for CASSIDRSSYNEQFF. Looking up the rest from reference TRBV19 and TRBJ2-1 gives the full variable domain: DGGITQSPKYLFRKEGQNVTLSCEQNLNHDAMYWYRQDPGQGLRLIYYSQIVNDFQKGDIAEGYSVSREKKESFPLTVTSAQKNPTAFYLCASSIDRSSYNEQFFGPGTRLTVL.

This chain connects TRBV5-1 to TRBJ2-5; unclear D gene. The germline V gene has CDR1 SGHRS and CDR2 YFSETQ. V lost 3 bases and J 2 bases, leaving 8 bases between the germline ends. This CDR3 is built from 13 residues. The CDR3 sequence: CASSSHAQETQYF. CDR3 coding DNA: TGCGCCAGCAGCTCACACGCTCAAGAGACCCAGTACTTC.

This clone occurred a few times. This sequence joins TRBV5-4 and TRBJ2-3; tentatively, D is TRBD1 (6 bases). Per germline, CDR1 SGHNT and CDR2 YYREEE (reference sequence). The CDR3 has 15 amino acids. Deletions cut 0 bases from V and 0 bases from J, with 8 bases between. The chain's CDR3 is CASSLGTASTDTQYF. The CDR3 nucleotides read TGTGCCAGCAGCTTGGGGACAGCAAGCACAGATACGCAGTATTTT.